These 28 T cell receptor beta chains came from one sample sequenced in a study of T cells in women clearing cervical HPV infection. Here immunoSEQ multiplex PCR was the method, and the copy in TCRdb shows in-frame clones only, minus some. The sample has tens of thousands of clones, and its top ten clones hold 6% to 8%. Sequencing input: blood buffy coat. The source is a woman aged 18-70 years with a cervical HPV16 infection that either progressed to CIN3+ or cleared (not recorded which).

To note about this clone: The sequence runs out 3 residues before the end of the CDR3; the remainder is reconstructed from the germline J gene. This rearrangement joins TRBV6-4 to TRBJ2-2, with D possibly being TRBD1 (6 bases). There are 15 residues in the CDR3. Trimming cost V 7 bases and J 6 bases, with 18 bases left between them. CDR1 MRHNA and CDR2 SNTAGT come from the germline V gene. The part of the CDR3 DNA that was read is TGTGCCAGCACAATAACTCGGACAGACTCCGGGGAG. Protein: CASTITRTDSGE. The whole CDR3 sequence reads CASTITRTDSGELFF.

CDR3 bases read: TGTGCCAGCAGCTTTGATCGACAGCCG. Its protein is CASSFDRQP. The whole CDR3 is CASSFDRQPQYF. The genes are TRBV7-9 and TRBJ2-3, with D perhaps TRBD1 (5 bases). Sequencing ends 3 residues short of the CDR3 end; the germline J gene provides the rest. The CDR3 consists of 12 residues. Germline CDR1 and CDR2: SEHNR and FQNEAQ (reference sequence).

Note on this clone: The read ends 3 residues before the CDR3 terminus; that terminus is restored from the germline J gene. This chain connects TRBV10-2 to TRBJ1-6; the match to TRBD1 covers 8 bases. Germline CDR1 WSHSY, CDR2 SAAADI. Losses at the gene ends were 8 bases for V and 7 bases for J; bases not matched to a gene: 10. This CDR3 contains 15 residues. The CDR3 spells CASLSPTGGNSPLHF. The DNA read from the CDR3 is TGCGCCAGCCTGTCCCCCACAGGGGGGAATTCACCC.

The sequenced part of the CDR3 DNA is TGTGCCAGCAGCCCGCCGGTTTATACG. It yields the protein CASSPPVYT. The full CDR3 reads CASSPPVYTQYF. This chain connects TRBV7-9 to TRBJ2-3; D is unclear. The read ends 3 residues before the CDR3 terminus; that terminus is restored from the germline J gene. The V gene's germline CDR1 is SEHNR and CDR2 FQNEAQ (reference sequence). Trimming took 5 bases from V and 7 from J, leaving 10 bases between them. CDR3 length: 12 residues.

Regarding this clone: The junction and the germline gene differ at one end; a read error may be behind it. The read halts 3 residues ahead of the CDR3 end, with the missing end drawn from the germline J gene. The rearrangement links TRBV23-1 to TRBJ1-5; 7 nucleotides align to TRBD1. TRBV23-1 is known as an ORF, though its function is uncertain. This CDR3 has 16 residues. The CDR3 sequence: CASSESLGQLNQPQHF. CDR3 bases read: TGCGCCAGCAGTGAATCCCTGGGACAGCTAAATCAGCCC.

With respect to this clone: The read ends 3 residues before the CDR3 terminus; that terminus is restored from the germline J gene. The chain links TRBV20-1 to TRBJ2-5; TRBD2 aligns across 9 bases. The germline V gene has CDR1 DFQATT and CDR2 SNEGSKA (reference sequence). Trimming took 1 base from V and 2 from J; bases not matched to a gene: 5. The CDR3 has 15 amino acids. The CDR3 here is CSARGDSGGQETQYF. The sequenced CDR3 bases are TGCAGTGCTAGAGGAGATAGCGGGGGACAAGAGACC.

In regard to this clone: With the read ending 3 residues before the CDR3 end, the germline J gene is used to fill in that end. The V call is TRBV30, the J call TRBJ2-3, with D possibly being TRBD2 (6 bases). The CDR3 length is 15 residues. From germline, CDR1 is GTSNPN and CDR2 SVGIG (reference sequence). CDR3 region: CAWSPPPGTGLPQYF. Incomplete CDR3 DNA: TGTGCCTGGAGTCCTCCCCCAGGGACTGGATTGCCG.

On this clone: With the read ending 3 residues before the CDR3 end, the germline J gene is used to fill in that end. This sequence joins TRBV30 and TRBJ1-1, with D unresolved. The CDR3 has 13 amino acids. V was cut by 3 bases and J by 3 bases, with 11 bases left in between. Germline lookup yields CDR1 GTSNPN and CDR2 SVGIG (reference sequence). CDR3 DNA, as far as it was read: TGTGCCTGGAGAGGGTCGGGGTACACTGAA. It is translated as CAWRGSGYTE. The complete CDR3 reads CAWRGSGYTEAFF. Drawing the rest from reference TRBV30 and TRBJ1-1, the complete variable domain is SQTIHQWPATLVQPVGSPLSLECTVEGTSNPNLYWYRQAAGRGLQLLFYSVGIGQISSEVPQNLSASRPQDRQFILSSKKLLLSDSGFYLCAWRGSGYTEAFFGQGTRLTVV.

As concerns this clone: The read ends 3 residues early relative to the CDR3; the germline J gene fills the gap. The chain recombines TRBV18 with TRBJ2-3; no reliable D call. The CDR3 has 15 amino acids. The germline V gene encodes CDR1 KGHSH and CDR2 LQKENI. Trimming stripped 0 bases from V and 2 bases from J, with 9 bases between. CDR3 DNA, as far as it was read: TGTGCCAGCTCACCACCAGGTTACGACACAGATACG. This encodes CASSPPGYDTDT. The entire CDR3 reads CASSPPGYDTDTQYF.

As concerns this clone: The CDR3 extends 3 residues past the end of the read, so its final part is completed from the germline J gene. The chain links TRBV7-2 to TRBJ2-2; TRBD1 is a possible D gene (6 bases). This CDR3 region has 15 residues. From germline, CDR1 is SGHTA and CDR2 FQGNSA. The sequenced part of the CDR3 DNA is TGTGCCAGCAGCTTAGGACGACAGGCAGGTGAAAAG. It is translated as CASSLGRQAGEK. The entire CDR3 protein reads CASSLGRQAGEKLFF. The complete variable domain, with remaining parts taken from reference TRBV7-2 and TRBJ2-2, reads GAGVSQSPSNKVTEKGKDVELRCDPISGHTALYWYRQSLGQGLEFLIYFQGNSAPDKSGLPSDRFSAERTGGSVSTLTIQRTQQEDSAVYLCASSLGRQAGEKLFFGEGSRLTVL.

Details on this clone: The observed sequence ends 3 residues before the CDR3 terminus, with the missing tail filled in from the germline J gene. The rearrangement uses TRBV10-2 and TRBJ2-7; TRBD2 agrees at 7 bases. Per germline, CDR1 WSHSY and CDR2 SAAADI. The CDR3 totals 13 residues. V was pared by 9 bases and J by 2 bases, with 7 bases of the junction left unmatched. This CDR3 reads CASGGGSPYEQYF. CDR3 bases read: TGCGCCAGTGGGGGGGGGTCCCCCTACGAG.

A remark on this clone: The read falls 3 residues short of the CDR3 end, and the missing part is taken from the germline J gene. The chain carries TRBV11-2 and TRBJ2-3; D uncertain. Trimming took 1 base from V and 2 from J, leaving 7 bases between them. The CDR3 runs to 14 residues. Germline assignment: CDR1 SGHAT and CDR2 FQNNGV. The CDR3 region is CASSLVPSTDTQYF. The DNA read from the CDR3 is TGTGCCAGCAGCTTAGTCCCATCCACAGATACG.

On this clone itself: Read coverage stops 3 residues before the CDR3 terminus; the germline J gene supplies the remainder. The chain has TRBV6-2 or TRBV6-3 and TRBJ2-2, with TRBD2 identical over 11 bases. The CDR3 spans 17 residues. CDR1 and CDR2 (germline): MNHEY, SVGEGT. Unmatched junction bases numbered 8, after V lost 5 bases and J lost 3 bases. The sequenced part of the CDR3 DNA is TGTGCCAGCAGTCCCCCGGGACTAGCGGTCGACACCGGGGAG. It encodes CASSPPGLAVDTGE. The full CDR3 is CASSPPGLAVDTGELFF.

A word on this clone: The read is 3 residues too short to cover the CDR3 end, so that end is filled in from the germline J gene. This rearrangement joins TRBV7-2 to TRBJ1-2; D ambiguous. This CDR3 is 16 amino acids long. Germline CDR1 is SGHTA and CDR2 is FQGNSA. The CDR3 DNA, read in part, is TGTGCCAGCAGCTTAGCTGGTAGCCCCACAAACAATGAC. Translating gives CASSLAGSPTNND. The whole CDR3 reads CASSLAGSPTNNDYTF.

Worth noting for this clone: Coverage ceases 3 residues before the CDR3 finishes, and the germline J gene fills in the end. J is TRBJ1-1 and V is TRBV19; 7 bases are a match to TRBD1. This CDR3 comprises 13 residues. V shed 2 bases and J 5 bases; nucleotides not matched to a gene: 2. Germline lookup yields CDR1 LNHDA and CDR2 SQIVND (reference sequence). CDR3 region: CASSIKGATEAFF. Incomplete CDR3 DNA: TGTGCCAGTAGTATAAAGGGGGCGACTGAA. The complete variable domain, with remaining parts taken from reference TRBV19 and TRBJ1-1, reads DGGITQSPKYLFRKEGQNVTLSCEQNLNHDAMYWYRQDPGQGLRLIYYSQIVNDFQKGDIAEGYSVSREKKESFPLTVTSAQKNPTAFYLCASSIKGATEAFFGQGTRLTVV.

About this clone itself: The read falls 3 residues short of the CDR3 end, and the missing part is taken from the germline J gene. The V gene is TRBV28, the J gene TRBJ1-5, with unresolved D. Per the germline V gene, CDR1 is MDHEN and CDR2 is SYDVKM. This CDR3 region has 12 residues. V lost 6 bases, J lost 8 bases, and 11 bases lay in between. CDR3 region: CASSIRLEPQHF. CDR3 DNA, as far as it was read: TGTGCCAGCAGCATCAGGTTGGAGCCC.

In regard to this clone: The read stops 3 residues short of the end of the CDR3; the missing end is completed from the germline J gene. The V and J genes are TRBV10-3 and TRBJ2-1; 10 bases are shared with TRBD2. Germline CDR1 ENHRY, CDR2 SYGVKD. V shed 2 bases and J 6 bases; nucleotides not matched to a gene: 4. The CDR3 covers 15 residues. CDR3 loop: CAISERASGSNEQFF. The part of the CDR3 DNA that was read is TGTGCCATCAGTGAGCGGGCTAGCGGGAGCAATGAG.

Regarding this clone: The read is 3 residues too short to cover the CDR3 end, so that end is filled in from the germline J gene. The V and J genes are TRBV2 and TRBJ2-4; tentatively, D is TRBD2 (7 bases). Germline V CDR1 and CDR2: SNHLY, FYNNEI. The CDR3 spans 13 residues. CDR3 DNA (partial): TGTGCCAGCAGTGAACGGGGGGCGAGTGGT. As protein: CASSERGASG. From start to end, the CDR3 is CASSERGASGQYF.

With respect to this clone: The CDR3 goes on 3 residues after the read ends, and that part is filled in from the germline J gene. The chain carries TRBV7-3 and TRBJ2-1; TRBD2 matches at 9 bases. There are 16 residues in the CDR3. Looked up from germline, CDR1 is SGHTA and CDR2 is FQGTGA. J gave up 7 bases and V 1 base, and 8 bases lay outside the gene matches. The CDR3 bases that were read are TGTGCCAGCAGCTTAATTGGGCGGGGGGGACTAAATGAG. Protein sequence: CASSLIGRGGLNE. The whole CDR3 protein is CASSLIGRGGLNEQFF.

Points on this clone: The DNA ends 3 residues before the CDR3 does, and the rest of the CDR3 is filled in from the germline J gene. The gene calls are TRBV7-9 and TRBJ2-3; a possible D gene is TRBD2 (6 bases). V shed 7 bases and J shed 5 bases, with 19 bases lying between them. The CDR3 loop spans 15 amino acids. From germline, CDR1 is SEHNR and CDR2 FQNEAQ (reference sequence). The DNA read from the CDR3 is TGTGCCAGCACCCCGGGGGAGTACGCACAAGATACG. It is translated as CASTPGEYAQDT. In full, the CDR3 reads CASTPGEYAQDTQYF.

Concerning this clone: Read coverage stops 3 residues before the CDR3 terminus; the germline J gene supplies the remainder. The rearrangement joins TRBV5-6 to TRBJ2-2, with D maybe TRBD2 (5 bases). Germline values: CDR1 SGHDT, CDR2 YYEEEE. The CDR3 has 13 residues. V was trimmed by 9 bases and J by 1 base, leaving 10 bases between them. The CDR3 loop is CATLRGNTGELFF. The part of the CDR3 DNA that was read is TGTGCCACTCTTCGGGGGAACACCGGGGAG.

Concerning this clone itself: The read stops 3 residues short of the end of the CDR3; the missing end is completed from the germline J gene. Other nucleotide sequences in the sample specify the same CDR3. The chain carries TRBV6-1 and TRBJ1-3, with D unclear. CDR3 length: 15 amino acids. Trimming pared 4 bases from V and 0 bases from J, leaving 10 bases between. Germline-derived CDR1 and CDR2 are MNHNS and SASEGT. The DNA read from the CDR3 is TGTGCCAGCAGTGTGGGCAGCATCTCTGGAAACACC. This gives the protein CASSVGSISGNT. The whole CDR3 sequence is CASSVGSISGNTIYF.

As concerns this clone: The CDR3 end lies 3 residues beyond the end of the read and is filled in from the germline J gene. The same CDR3 can be traced to other DNA sequences in this sample. The chain uses TRBV20-1 and TRBJ2-3; 10 bases are a match to TRBD2. From germline, CDR1 is DFQATT and CDR2 SNEGSKA (reference sequence). The length of the CDR3 is 14 residues. V dropped 5 bases and J dropped 2; count of bases not matched to a gene: 4. CDR3 in amino acids: CSAPGLAATDTQYF. The covered CDR3 bases are TGCAGTGCTCCTGGACTAGCGGCCACAGATACG.

The part of the CDR3 DNA that was read is TGTGCCCAAGACAGGGGGAATTCACCA. This sequence encodes CAQDRGNSP. The CDR3 reads in full as CAQDRGNSPLFF. This chain joins TRBV30 and TRBJ1-4; 9 bases agree with TRBD1. The read ends 3 residues shy of where the CDR3 ends; the end is completed using the germline J gene. The CDR3 is 12 residues long. From germline, CDR1 is GTSNPN and CDR2 SVGIG (reference sequence). Looking up the rest from reference TRBV30 and TRBJ1-4 gives the full variable domain: SQTIHQWPATLVQPVGSPLSLECTVEGTSNPNLYWYRQAAGRGLQLLFYSVGIGQISSEVPQNLSASRPQDRQFILSSKKLLLSDSGFYLCAQDRGNSPLFFGSGTQLSVL.

Notes on this clone: The read gets to within 3 residues of the CDR3 end, and the germline J gene fills in the rest. This chain connects TRBV5-1 to TRBJ2-2; 8 bases align to TRBD1. V dropped 3 bases and J dropped 7; count of bases not matched to a gene: 5. This CDR3 spans 14 amino acids. CDR1 is SGHRS, CDR2 YFSETQ, per germline. CDR3 residues: CASSWGQADGELFF. CDR3 bases read: TGCGCCAGCAGCTGGGGACAGGCGGACGGGGAG.

To note about this clone: The read terminates 3 residues before the CDR3 end, so the remaining end is supplied by the germline J gene. V gene TRBV9 combines with J gene TRBJ2-4; 8 nucleotides agree with TRBD1. V shed 4 bases and J 7 bases; nucleotides not matched to a gene: 4. Germline values: CDR1 SGDLS, CDR2 YYNGEE. The CDR3 has 13 residues. CDR3 protein: CASSPGGGNIQYF. CDR3 DNA (partial): TGTGCCAGCAGCCCAGGGGGCGGGAACATT.

In the case of this clone: The sequence runs out 3 residues before the end of the CDR3; the remainder is reconstructed from the germline J gene. This chain connects TRBV28 to TRBJ1-2; TRBD1 aligns across 7 bases. Germline V gene sequence: CDR1 MDHEN, CDR2 SYDVKM. This CDR3 spans 13 amino acids. J gave up 4 bases and V 2 bases, and 1 base lay outside the gene matches. The CDR3 DNA, read in part, is TGTGCCAGCAGTTTAGACAGGGTCTATGGC. Protein: CASSLDRVYG. The whole CDR3 is CASSLDRVYGYTF.

About this clone: The missing CDR3 end, 3 residues past where the read stops, is filled in from the germline J gene. This chain joins TRBV7-8 and TRBJ2-1; the D gene is possibly TRBD1 (6 bases). Germline CDR1 is SGHVS and CDR2 is FQNEAQ. Trimming removed 3 bases at V and 6 bases at J, with 15 bases between. The CDR3 length is 15 residues. This chain's CDR3 is CASSFLQGSGNEQFF. The part of the CDR3 DNA that was read is TGTGCCAGCAGCTTTCTACAGGGTTCCGGCAATGAG.